This T cell receptor beta chain comes out of a study of molecular identifiers for immune sequencing clone quantification. The table lists this clonotype with many counts. Its antigen is unidentified. Study results and caveats: Among about a million naive cells, as was reported, spiked Jurkat TCR RNA from one cell was detectable.

The length of the CDR3 is 14 residues. V was shortened by 0 bases and J by 8 bases, with 11 bases between the two germline ends. CDR1 and CDR2 (germline): SGHRS, YFSETQ. Previously published methods and listed TCR primers were used for the bulk TCR libraries. TCRdb analysed the PCR reads with MiXCR anew, one entry per CDR3 protein. The table records hundreds of thousands of distinct CDR3 sequences, approximately 24% of them present only once. This receptor was identified in a human donor in good health. Some libraries in this study had Jurkat cell RNA spiked in. This chain connects TRBV5-1 to TRBJ1-4; D unresolved. The specimen sequenced was naive CD8+ T cells from blood, with Jurkat cell RNA spiked in. As for subset: FACS-sorted CD8+CD4-CCR7+CD45RA+ naive T cells. This CDR3 reads CASSLARTVEKLFF. CDR3 nucleotides: TGCGCCAGCAGCTTGGCCCGAACGGTCGAAAAACTGTTTTTT. The full variable domain, rest sourced from reference TRBV5-1 and TRBJ1-4, is KAGVTQTPRYLIKTRGQQVTLSCSPISGHRSVSWYQQTPGQGLQFLFEYFSETQRNKGNFPGRFSGRQFSNSRSEMNVSTLELGDSALYLCASSLARTVEKLFFGSGTQLSVL.